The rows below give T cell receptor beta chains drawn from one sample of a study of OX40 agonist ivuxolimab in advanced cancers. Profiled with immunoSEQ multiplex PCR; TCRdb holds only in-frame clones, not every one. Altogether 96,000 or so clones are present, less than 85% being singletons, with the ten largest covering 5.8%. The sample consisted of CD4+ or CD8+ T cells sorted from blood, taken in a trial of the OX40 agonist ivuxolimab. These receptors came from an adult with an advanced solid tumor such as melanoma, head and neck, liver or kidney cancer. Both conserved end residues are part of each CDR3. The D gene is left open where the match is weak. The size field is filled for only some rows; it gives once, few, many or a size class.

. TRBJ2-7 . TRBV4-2 CASSQETSGSYEQYF TGTGCCAGCAGCCAAGAAACGTCCGGATCCTACGAGCAGTACTTC
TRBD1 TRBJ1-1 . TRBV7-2 CASSADRGRDTEAFF TGTGCCAGCAGCGCGGACAGGGGTCGGGACACTGAAGCTTTCTTT
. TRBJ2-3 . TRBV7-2 CASSWTKDSTDTQYF TGTGCCAGCAGCTGGACAAAAGATAGCACAGATACGCAGTATTTT
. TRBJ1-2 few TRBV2 CASSERDGYTF TGTGCCAGCAGTGAGAGGGATGGCTACACCTTC
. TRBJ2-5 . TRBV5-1 CASSGGGAGETQYF TGCGCCAGCAGCGGAGGGGGCGCAGGGGAGACCCAGTACTTC
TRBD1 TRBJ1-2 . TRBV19 CASSPDRGTYGYTF TGTGCCAGTAGTCCGGACAGGGGGACCTATGGCTACACCTTC
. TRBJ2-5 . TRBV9 CASSVGWGKETQYF TGTGCCAGCAGCGTAGGTTGGGGGAAGGAGACCCAGTACTTC
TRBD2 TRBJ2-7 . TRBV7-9 CAVLAGGPEQYF TGTGCCGTTCTAGCGGGAGGGCCCGAGCAGTACTTC
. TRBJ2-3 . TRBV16 CASSPQGDTQYF TGTGCCAGCAGCCCACAGGGAGATACGCAGTATTTT
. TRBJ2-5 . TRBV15 CATSRTRGDWEQYF TGTGCCACCAGCAGGACTAGGGGGGATTGGGAGCAGTACTTC
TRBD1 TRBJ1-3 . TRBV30 CAWSRDSGSGNTIYF TGTGCCTGGAGTAGGGACAGCGGCTCTGGAAACACCATATATTTT
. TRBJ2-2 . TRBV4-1 CASSSGAGELFF TGCGCCAGCAGCTCAGGGGCCGGGGAGCTGTTTTTT
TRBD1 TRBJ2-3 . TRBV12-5 CASGLVIYTGASTDTQYF TGTGCTAGTGGTTTGGTAATCTACACAGGGGCCTCCACAGATACGCAGTATTTT
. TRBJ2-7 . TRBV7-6 CASSLGKGEQYF TGTGCCAGCAGCTTAGGGAAGGGGGAGCAGTACTTC
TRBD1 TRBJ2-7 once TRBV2 CASRFGQGSYEQYF TGTGCCAGCCGTTTCGGACAGGGGTCCTACGAGCAGTACTTC
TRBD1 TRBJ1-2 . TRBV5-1 CASSPDRVDYGYTF TGCGCCAGCAGCCCCGACAGGGTCGACTATGGCTACACCTTC
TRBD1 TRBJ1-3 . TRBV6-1 CASSTGQDSGNTIYF TGTGCCAGCAGTACGGGACAGGACTCTGGAAACACCATATATTTT
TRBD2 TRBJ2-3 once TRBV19 CASSTTSGSYTQYF TGTGCCAGTAGTACTACTAGCGGGAGTTATACGCAGTATTTT
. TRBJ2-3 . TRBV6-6 CASSYLQSDTQYF TGTGCCAGCAGTTATCTGCAGTCAGATACGCAGTATTTT
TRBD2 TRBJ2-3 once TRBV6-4 CASSATSGGTDTQYF TGTGCCAGCTCCGCTACTAGCGGGGGAACAGATACGCAGTATTTT
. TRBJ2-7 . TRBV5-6 CASSLKSHEQYF TGTGCCAGCAGCTTGAAAAGTCACGAGCAGTACTTC
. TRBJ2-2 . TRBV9 CASSPQSMGGELFF TGTGCCAGCAGCCCACAGAGTATGGGCGGGGAGCTGTTTTTT
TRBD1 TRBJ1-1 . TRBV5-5 CASSVRGQGFTEAFF TGTGCCAGCAGCGTCCGGGGACAGGGGTTCACTGAAGCTTTCTTT
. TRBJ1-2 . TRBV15 CATSREARGVNGYTF TGTGCCACCAGCAGAGAGGCAAGGGGGGTTAATGGCTACACCTTC
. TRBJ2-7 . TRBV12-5 CASGVYEQYF TGTGCTAGTGGGGTATACGAGCAGTACTTC
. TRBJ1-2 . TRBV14 CASSQEPRGSVYTF TGTGCCAGCAGCCAAGAACCCCGGGGGAGTGTCTACACCTTC
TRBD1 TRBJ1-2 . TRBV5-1 CASSLAGTGGNGYTF TGCGCCAGCAGCTTGGCCGGGACAGGGGGGAATGGCTACACCTTC
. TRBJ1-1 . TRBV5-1 CASSLERGGTEAFF TGCGCCAGCAGCTTGGAGAGGGGGGGCACTGAAGCTTTCTTT
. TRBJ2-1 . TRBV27 CASRTGAYNEQFF TGTGCCAGCAGGACCGGGGCCTACAATGAGCAGTTCTTC
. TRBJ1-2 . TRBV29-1 CSVVFTTNYGYTF TGCAGCGTTGTGTTTACAACTAACTATGGCTACACCTTC
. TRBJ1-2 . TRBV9 CASSHPGNNYGYTF TGTGCCAGCAGCCACCCCGGAAATAACTATGGCTACACCTTC